Below are 23 T cell receptor beta chains sequenced from a single sample in a study of cytomegalovirus exposure and HLA in healthy donors. Both 60 Vbeta primers and 13 Jbeta primers went into the PCR. This table comes from immunoSEQ multiplex PCR, and its TCRdb copy is limited to in-frame clones, with some not included. This sample has about 110,000 clones, with 65% to 80% found just once. Specimen: PBMCs. The receptors here all came from a woman aged 60 to 75 in good health and CMV-seropositive.

This rearrangement joins TRBV28 to TRBJ2-5, with TRBD2 identical over 10 bases. CDR1 and CDR2 (germline): MDHEN, SYDVKM. This CDR3 region has 15 residues. The V gene end was trimmed by 6 bases and the J gene end by 11 bases; junction bases not matched to a gene: 15. CDR3 protein: CASSSSLAGAWEQYF. The CDR3 region has the DNA TGTGCCAGCAGCTCCTCCCTAGCGGGAGCTTGGGAGCAGTACTTC.

V and J are TRBV4-1 and TRBJ1-3, with 8 bases that match TRBD1. The CDR3 contains 17 residues. Germline V gene data show CDR1 as MGHRA and CDR2 as YSYEKL. V was pared by 1 base and J by 1 base, with 6 bases of the junction left unmatched. DNA for the CDR3: TGCGCCAGCAGCCAAGGACAGGGGTCGGGGTCTGGAAACACCATATATTTT. Protein product: CASSQGQGSGSGNTIYF.

This clone has a handful of counts. This sequence joins TRBV18 and TRBJ1-3; the D gene is possibly TRBD1 (6 bases). V lost 2 bases and J 0 bases, leaving 14 bases between the germline ends. The CDR3 consists of 17 residues. In germline, CDR1 is KGHSH, CDR2 LQKENI. The CDR3 spells CASSPSSGAVSGNTIYF. The CDR3 DNA sequence: TGTGCCAGCTCACCATCTTCAGGGGCTGTCTCTGGAAACACCATATATTTT.

This rearrangement joins TRBV5-1 to TRBJ2-4, with 8 bases aligning to TRBD2. Germline CDR1 and CDR2: SGHRS and YFSETQ. This CDR3 spans 13 amino acids. The V and J ends lost 4 bases and 5 bases, in that order; junction bases with no gene match: 2. DNA of the CDR3: TGCGCCAGCAGCCTCGGGGGGGAAAACATTCAGTACTTC. Its translation is CASSLGGENIQYF. Supplemented by reference TRBV5-1 and TRBJ2-4, the full variable domain reads KAGVTQTPRYLIKTRGQQVTLSCSPISGHRSVSWYQQTPGQGLQFLFEYFSETQRNKGNFPGRFSGRQFSNSRSEMNVSTLELGDSALYLCASSLGGENIQYFGAGTRLSVL.

The gene calls are TRBV28 and TRBJ1-4; a possible D gene is TRBD1 (6 bases). Germline V gives CDR1 MDHEN, CDR2 SYDVKM. V dropped 3 bases and J dropped 8 bases, with 10 bases sitting between them. This CDR3 comprises 13 residues. The CDR3 here is CASSLVGQEKLFF. CDR3 DNA sequence: TGTGCCAGCAGTTTGGTCGGACAGGAAAAACTGTTTTTT.

The J gene is TRBJ2-3, the V gene TRBV29-1, with 8 bases lining up with TRBD2. This CDR3 is built from 12 residues. CDR1 and CDR2 (germline): SQVTM, ANQGSEA. Germline trimming cut 7 bases from V and 1 base from J; bases unmatched to any gene: 1. In DNA, the CDR3 is TGCAGCGGGCGGGAGGGCACAGATACGCAGTATTTT. Protein: CSGREGTDTQYF.

The chain has TRBV5-1 and TRBJ2-1, with D possibly TRBD1 on 6 matching bases. Germline loops: CDR1 SGHRS, CDR2 YFSETQ. CDR3 size: 14 residues. Trimming left V 4 bases short and J 8 bases short, with 16 bases between. The CDR3: CASSKGLPGDEQFF. The CDR3 nucleotides are TGCGCCAGCAGCAAGGGATTACCAGGGGATGAGCAGTTCTTC.

This chain links TRBV6-1 with TRBJ2-7; 9 bases map to TRBD2. Germline V lookup: CDR1 MNHNS, CDR2 SASEGT. The CDR3 totals 15 residues. V lost 3 bases to trimming and J lost 4 bases; unmatched junction nucleotides: 7. The CDR3 bases are TGTGCCAGCAGTGAGAATGTAGCGGGAGTGTACGAGCAGTACTTC. Its translation: CASSENVAGVYEQYF.

This clone was observed a few times. The genes are TRBV6-1 and TRBJ1-2; D ambiguous. V was shortened by 7 bases and J by 4 bases, with 13 bases between the two germline ends. The CDR3 runs to 13 residues. Germline lookup yields CDR1 MNHNS and CDR2 SASEGT. This chain's CDR3 is CASNSLLAYGYTF. DNA of the CDR3: TGTGCCAGCAACAGCCTATTGGCCTATGGCTACACCTTC.

The gene calls are TRBV10-3 and TRBJ2-5; tentative D call: TRBD1 (6 bases). Germline CDR1 and CDR2: ENHRY and SYGVKD. Trimming cost V 2 bases and J 0 bases, with 19 bases left between them. The CDR3 covers 18 residues. The CDR3 reads CAISEGGGKGSYQETQYF. CDR3 bases: TGTGCCATCAGTGAGGGTGGGGGCAAGGGGTCGTACCAAGAGACCCAGTACTTC.

This chain joins TRBV19 and TRBJ2-7; 11 nucleotides agree with TRBD2. There are 14 residues in the CDR3. After removal of 5 bases from V and 6 bases from J, the junction contained 6 bases not matched to a gene. Germline CDR1 and CDR2: LNHDA and SQIVND (reference sequence). The CDR3 DNA reads as TGTGCCAGTAGTTGGGGGACTAGCGGCAGCGAGCAGTACTTC. It codes for CASSWGTSGSEQYF.

This rearrangement joins TRBV11-2 to TRBJ2-2; D perhaps matches TRBD1 (6 bases). This CDR3 comprises 15 residues. Looked up from germline, CDR1 is SGHAT and CDR2 is FQNNGV. CDR3 in DNA: TGTGCATCTCATCGCGGCAGGGGGAACACCGGGGAGCTGTTTTTT. It yields the protein CASHRGRGNTGELFF.

J is TRBJ1-2 and V is TRBV19; TRBD1 matches at 8 bases. Per the germline V gene, CDR1 is LNHDA and CDR2 is SQIVND (reference sequence). The CDR3 length is 14 residues. V lost 4 bases to trimming and J lost 7 bases; unmatched junction nucleotides: 8. CDR3 coding DNA: TGTGCCAGTAGTAACGACAGGGGAGTGGGTGGCTACACCTTC. Its protein is CASSNDRGVGGYTF.

This clone has just a few counts. The rearrangement uses TRBV9 and TRBJ2-1, with a possible D match to TRBD1 (5 bases). The CDR3 is 12 residues long. V gave up 7 bases and J gave up 0 bases, with 5 bases separating them. Looked up from germline, CDR1 is SGDLS and CDR2 is YYNGEE. The CDR3 is CASGASYNEQFF. CDR3 DNA: TGTGCCAGCGGGGCCTCCTACAATGAGCAGTTCTTC.

The chain combines TRBV15 with TRBJ1-2; D is possibly TRBD1 (6 bases). CDR3 length: 12 amino acids. V was trimmed by 2 bases and J by 5 bases, leaving 6 bases between them. Germline CDR1 reads LNHNV; CDR2 reads YYDKDF (reference sequence). CDR3 nucleotides: TGTGCCACCAGCAGACAGGGGTATGGCTACACCTTC. Encoded protein: CATSRQGYGYTF. The whole variable domain, remainder taken from reference TRBV15 and TRBJ1-2, is DAMVIQNPRYQVTQFGKPVTLSCSQTLNHNVMYWYQQKSSQAPKLLFHYYDKDFNNEADTPDNFQSRRPNTSFCFLDIRSPGLGDTAMYLCATSRQGYGYTFGSGTRLTVV.

V gene TRBV5-6 combines with J gene TRBJ1-2; D not resolved. The germline V gene has CDR1 SGHDT and CDR2 YYEEEE. V was clipped by 4 bases and J by 2 bases, with 15 bases between them. The CDR3 is 15 amino acids. CDR3 coding DNA: TGTGCCAGCAGCCGAGACTCCAGCCTCAACTATGGCTACACCTTC. Encoded protein: CASSRDSSLNYGYTF.

The V gene is TRBV10-3, the J gene TRBJ2-5, with 7 bases identical to TRBD1. From germline, CDR1 is ENHRY and CDR2 SYGVKD. The CDR3 runs to 12 residues. V trimming: 11 bases; J trimming: 4 bases; junction bases outside the gene matches: 7. CDR3 amino acids: CASRQGAETQYF. In DNA form, the CDR3 reads TGTGCCTCCCGACAGGGAGCAGAGACCCAGTACTTC.

The chain links TRBV6-5 to TRBJ1-2; D may be TRBD1 (6 bases). From germline, CDR1 is MNHEY and CDR2 SVGAGI. CDR3 length: 13 residues. The ends were cut back, 2 bases at V and 4 bases at J, with 8 bases in the middle. DNA for the CDR3: TGTGCCAGCAGTTACGTACAGGGCTATGGCTACACCTTC. This codes for CASSYVQGYGYTF.

V gene TRBV9 combines with J gene TRBJ1-2; 10 bases are shared with TRBD1. The germline V gene encodes CDR1 SGDLS and CDR2 YYNGEE. J was trimmed by 4 bases and V by 4 bases; bases with no gene match: 7. The CDR3 extends over 15 amino acids. The CDR3 spells CASSFRDRGIYGYTF. CDR3 nucleotide sequence: TGTGCCAGCAGCTTCCGGGACAGGGGAATCTATGGCTACACCTTC.

The chain has TRBV7-9 and TRBJ1-1, with 8 nucleotides matching TRBD1. The CDR3 sequence is 16 residues long. Trimming at V came to 4 bases and at J to 1 base, leaving 8 bases not matched to a gene. Germline CDR1 reads SEHNR; CDR2 reads FQNEAQ (reference sequence). In nucleotides, the CDR3 is TGTGCCAGCAGCTCACGTGGACAGGGTGGGAACACTGAAGCTTTCTTT. It is translated as CASSSRGQGGNTEAFF.

This clone was observed a few times. The rearrangement uses TRBV6-5 and TRBJ1-1; D is undetermined. Germline CDR1 and CDR2: MNHEY and SVGAGI. V lost 8 bases, J lost 10 bases, and 17 bases lay in between. This CDR3 is 12 amino acids long. In DNA, the CDR3 is TGTGCCAGCGCCCCCCCCGGGTCGGGAGCTTTCTTT. Its protein is CASAPPGSGAFF.

This clone was picked up one time. The gene calls are TRBV7-9 and TRBJ1-2; D gene ambiguous. The germline V gene has CDR1 SEHNR and CDR2 FQNEAQ (reference sequence). The CDR3 loop spans 12 amino acids. V lost 5 bases and J 5 bases, leaving 9 bases between the germline ends. The CDR3 sequence is CASSEGEYGYTF. CDR3 DNA sequence: TGTGCCAGCAGCGAGGGAGAGTATGGCTACACCTTC.

The chain couples TRBV25-1 to TRBJ2-1; D call uncertain. This CDR3 is 11 amino acids long. Trimming removed 3 bases at V and 10 bases at J, with 7 bases between. In germline, CDR1 is MGHDK, CDR2 SYGVNS. CDR3 protein: CASSDRLEQFF. The CDR3 bases are TGTGCCAGCAGTGACCGTCTCGAGCAGTTCTTC.